Here is one T cell receptor beta chain with its context. Cells designated naive CD8 were CD45RO-negative and were positively selected for CCR7, with terminally differentiated effector memory CD45RA+ cells excluded. This sample was taken from a study of shared clonotypes between healthy human individuals. Germline CDR1 is MNHNS and CDR2 is SASEGT. The CDR3 is 15 amino acids. J gave up 4 bases and V 5 bases, and 4 bases lay outside the gene matches. Generated by immunoSEQ multiplex PCR, the TCRdb table keeps only in-frame clones and is missing some. The table lists 660,000 or so clones, about 96% of them singletons.

Specimen: naive CD8+ T cells sorted from blood. The J gene is TRBJ2-2, the V gene TRBV6-1, with 10 bases that match TRBD1. The receptor's source is a woman under 40 in good health. Written as DNA, the CDR3 is TGTGCCAGCAGTTGGGGACAGGGGAGCACCGGGGAGCTGTTTTTT. Translation gives CASSWGQGSTGELFF.